This T cell receptor (beta chain) was profiled in a study of vaccination and CD4 T cells after COVID-19. Study as a whole: Median time from COVID diagnosis to post-COVID sampling was roughly 13 weeks (35 to 161). The cells were exposed to overlapping spike peptides originating from SARS-CoV-2, HCoV-NL63, HCoV-OC43 and HCoV-229E for stimulation. The study's findings and limits: Within the convalescent patients, a median roughly 87% of the SARS-CoV-2-reactive clones were ones that appeared only post-vaccination. SARS-CoV-2-reactive clonotypes rose nonsignificantly, with the median going from approximately 21 to 40.

Details on this clonotype: Its antigen is still unknown.

The Oncomine TCR Beta short-read assay was applied to DNA of cultured CD4+ T cells. Using its own MiXCR run on the PCR reads, TCRdb lists one record per CDR3 protein. The sample yields approximately 7,300 distinct CDR3 sequences, approximately 40% seen once. Germline-derived CDR1 and CDR2 are DFQATT and SNEGSKA (reference sequence). V was cut by 5 bases and J by 0 bases, with 13 bases left in between. This CDR3 spans 14 amino acids. The treatment was: roughly 10-day PBMC culture with coronavirus spike peptide pools or control peptides (ViraFEST assay). Ahead of the COVID-19 pandemic (2011-2018), the CD4+ T cells of the unexposed donor were collected.

The rearrangement links TRBV20-1 to TRBJ1-1; no reliable D call. The sequence came from a human donor in good health. The source material was CD4+ T cells from blood, cultured in vitro. The CDR3 DNA is TGCAGTGCTTCGGCGGCCAGCATGAACACTGAAGCTTTCTTT. It codes for CSASAASMNTEAFF.